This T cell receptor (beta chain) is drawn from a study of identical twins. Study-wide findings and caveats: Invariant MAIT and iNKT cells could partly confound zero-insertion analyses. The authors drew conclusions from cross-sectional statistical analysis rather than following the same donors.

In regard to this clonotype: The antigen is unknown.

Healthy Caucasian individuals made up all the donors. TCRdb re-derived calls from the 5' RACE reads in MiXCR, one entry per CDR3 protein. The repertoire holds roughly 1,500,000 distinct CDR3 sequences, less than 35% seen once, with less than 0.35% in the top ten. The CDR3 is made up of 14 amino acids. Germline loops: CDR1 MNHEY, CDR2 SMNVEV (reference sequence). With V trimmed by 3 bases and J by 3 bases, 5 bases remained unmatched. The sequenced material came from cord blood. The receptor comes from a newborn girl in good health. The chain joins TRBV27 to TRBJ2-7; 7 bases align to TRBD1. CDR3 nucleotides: TGTGCCAGCAGTTTGAGGGGGCAGGTCTACGAGCAGTACTTC. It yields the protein CASSLRGQVYEQYF.